The 28 T cell receptor beta chains presented below share a single source sample, sequenced in a study of shared clonotypes between healthy human individuals. The repertoire was sequenced with immunoSEQ multiplex PCR; TCRdb's copy has only in-frame clones and lacks some. The sample includes over 1.4 million clones, approximately 97% of them seen just once. What was sequenced was naive CD4+ T cells sorted from blood. The subset: CD45RA+ positively selected. These receptors originate from a man aged 25-45 years in good health.

The gene calls are TRBV4-1 and TRBJ1-4; possible D gene TRBD1, 6 bases. The CDR3 is 14 amino acids. The germline CDR1 and CDR2 sequences are MGHRA and YSYEKL. V lost 3 bases to trimming and J lost 7 bases, with 12 bases between them. CDR3 sequence reads: CASSQGGTGEKLFF. Written as DNA, the CDR3 is TGCGCCAGCAGCCAGGGGGGCACCGGTGAAAAACTGTTTTTT.

CDR3 in amino acids: CASSIGSGTPGPYEQYF. CDR3 coding DNA: TGTGCCAGTAGTATAGGGTCCGGGACACCGGGCCCCTACGAGCAGTACTTC. The rearrangement links TRBV19 to TRBJ2-7; weak D call: TRBD1 (6 bases). Looked up from germline, CDR1 is LNHDA and CDR2 is SQIVND (reference sequence). This CDR3 has 17 amino acids. The ends were cut back, 1 base at V and 2 bases at J, with 18 bases in the middle.

This rearrangement joins TRBV7-9 to TRBJ2-3; TRBD1 or TRBD2 may be the D gene (5 bases each). This CDR3 spans 16 amino acids. The V gene's germline CDR1 is SEHNR and CDR2 FQNEAQ (reference sequence). V shed 3 bases and J shed 0 bases, with 13 bases lying between them. CDR3 residues: CASSFYGALSTDTQYF. CDR3 DNA: TGTGCCAGCAGCTTCTACGGGGCGTTGAGCACAGATACGCAGTATTTT.

The V and J genes are TRBV7-6 and TRBJ2-7; 10 bases are a match to TRBD1. V gave up 7 bases and J gave up 4 bases; unmatched junction bases: 10. The CDR3 extends over 15 amino acids. Germline CDR1 SGHVS, CDR2 FNYEAQ. CDR3 amino acids: CASTPGTGVGYEQYF. The DNA for the CDR3 is TGTGCCAGCACCCCCGGGACAGGGGTAGGGTACGAGCAGTACTTC.

The rearrangement links TRBV5-1 to TRBJ2-1; 8 bases map to TRBD1. The CDR3 contains 17 residues. J gave up 8 bases and V 0 bases, and 13 bases lay outside the gene matches. Germline CDR1 and CDR2: SGHRS and YFSETQ. The CDR3, as DNA: TGCGCCAGCAGCTTGGGCACAGGGGGAAGGGTCGGGGATGAGCAGTTCTTC. The encoded protein is CASSLGTGGRVGDEQFF.

This clone was seen a single time. This chain joins TRBV2 and TRBJ1-2; 8 bases are shared with TRBD1. Trimming took 5 bases from V and 6 from J; bases not matched to a gene: 11. The CDR3 extends over 15 amino acids. Germline loops: CDR1 SNHLY, CDR2 FYNNEI. CDR3 region: CASSRDRQVLDGYTF. The CDR3 DNA sequence: TGTGCCAGCAGTAGGGACAGGCAGGTTCTGGATGGCTACACCTTC.

This clone was recorded only once. Within the sample, other DNA sequences also encode this same CDR3. The rearrangement uses TRBV5-1 and TRBJ2-7; 11 nucleotides line up with TRBD1. From germline, CDR1 is SGHRS and CDR2 YFSETQ. V shed 3 bases, J shed 2 bases, and the junction held 1 base outside the gene matches. The CDR3 has 14 amino acids. CDR3 in amino acids: CASSSGQGAYEQYF. Written as DNA, the CDR3 is TGCGCCAGCAGCTCGGGACAGGGGGCCTACGAGCAGTACTTC.

This clone came up once. This sample includes further DNA sequences coding for the same CDR3. The rearrangement uses TRBV6-1 and TRBJ1-1; D not resolved. With 0 bases removed from V and 2 bases from J, the gap between germline ends came to 4 bases. The CDR3 totals 13 residues. The germline gives CDR1 MNHNS, CDR2 SASEGT. In DNA form, the CDR3 reads TGTGCCAGCAGTGAAGCGGGAAACACTGAAGCTTTCTTT. This gives the protein CASSEAGNTEAFF.

Concerning this clone itself: Other DNA sequences in the sample encode the same CDR3. V gene TRBV7-6 combines with J gene TRBJ2-7, with D uncertain. Germline CDR1 reads SGHVS; CDR2 reads FNYEAQ. The CDR3 totals 13 residues. The germline V and J ends were trimmed by 0 bases and 0 bases, with 3 bases remaining between them. In nucleotides, the CDR3 is TGTGCCAGCAGCTTAGCGCACTCCTACGAGCAGTACTTC. Protein sequence: CASSLAHSYEQYF.

V and J are TRBV28 and TRBJ2-1; D is tentatively TRBD1 or TRBD2 (5 bases each). This CDR3 has 15 residues. Between the trimmed V and J ends, which lost 6 bases and 0 bases, there was a span of 12 bases. The germline V gene encodes CDR1 MDHEN and CDR2 SYDVKM. The CDR3 nucleotides read TGTGCCAGCAGGTCTTGGGGGACCTCCTACAATGAGCAGTTCTTC. Protein: CASRSWGTSYNEQFF.

CDR3 in amino acids: CAIRGTDGYTF. CDR3 coding DNA: TGTGCCATCAGGGGGACCGATGGCTACACCTTC. V usage is TRBV10-3 and J usage is TRBJ1-2; D is perhaps TRBD1 (5 bases). Between the trimmed V and J ends, which lost 6 bases and 6 bases, there was a span of 8 bases. Germline values: CDR1 ENHRY, CDR2 SYGVKD. This CDR3 has 11 residues.

The chain joins TRBV27 to TRBJ2-7; possibly TRBD1 for D (6 bases). The CDR3 runs 14 residues. Trimming left V 3 bases short and J 5 bases short, with 14 bases between. Germline V lookup: CDR1 MNHEY, CDR2 SMNVEV (reference sequence). The CDR3 reads CASSFAQGVHEQYF. In DNA form, the CDR3 reads TGTGCCAGCAGTTTTGCACAGGGTGTTCACGAGCAGTACTTC.

The chain uses TRBV20-1 and TRBJ1-1, with D unclear. The V end lost 2 bases, the J end lost 6 bases, and 7 bases lay between the germline ends. The CDR3 totals 11 residues. Germline-derived CDR1 and CDR2 are DFQATT and SNEGSKA (reference sequence). The chain's CDR3 is CSARFGSEAFF. In DNA form, the CDR3 reads TGCAGTGCTAGATTCGGGTCTGAAGCTTTCTTT.

Regarding this clone: The same CDR3 arises from other DNA sequences in this sample as well. The genes are TRBV18 and TRBJ1-1; D unresolved. The CDR3 has 14 residues. Germline V gives CDR1 KGHSH, CDR2 LQKENI. With 3 bases removed from V and 1 base from J, the gap between germline ends came to 9 bases. CDR3 amino acids: CASSPRAPNTEAFF. The DNA for the CDR3 is TGTGCCAGCTCACCCCGGGCTCCGAACACTGAAGCTTTCTTT.

The chain is built from TRBV11-2 and TRBJ2-7; 11 bases map to TRBD2. Germline trimming cut 1 base from V and 7 bases from J; bases unmatched to any gene: 6. The CDR3 loop spans 15 amino acids. Germline CDR1 is SGHAT and CDR2 is FQNNGV. The CDR3 region is CASSLVAGGPSEQYF. In DNA, the CDR3 is TGTGCCAGCAGCTTAGTAGCGGGAGGGCCGAGTGAGCAGTACTTC. The whole variable domain, remainder taken from reference TRBV11-2 and TRBJ2-7, is EAGVAQSPRYKIIEKRQSVAFWCNPISGHATLYWYQQILGQGPKLLIQFQNNGVVDDSQLPKDRFSAERLKGVDSTLKIQPAKLEDSAVYLCASSLVAGGPSEQYFGPGTRLTVT.

J is TRBJ1-1 and V is TRBV5-1; D perhaps matches TRBD1 (6 bases). The CDR3 is 15 amino acids. V was trimmed by 4 bases and J by 0 bases, leaving 13 bases between them. CDR1 is SGHRS, CDR2 YFSETQ, per germline. CDR3 DNA sequence: TGCGCCAGCAGCCCACCGGACAGCCTGAACACTGAAGCTTTCTTT. Encoded protein: CASSPPDSLNTEAFF.

This chain joins TRBV9 and TRBJ2-3; the D is unclear. CDR3 length: 14 amino acids. CDR1 SGDLS and CDR2 YYNGEE come from the germline V gene. The V end lost 0 bases, the J end lost 7 bases, and 12 bases lay between the germline ends. The CDR3: CASSVVALGNTQYF. CDR3 DNA sequence: TGTGCCAGCAGCGTAGTCGCCCTAGGGAATACGCAGTATTTT.

The chain is built from TRBV4-2 and TRBJ2-5, with TRBD2 matching 8 bases. Unmatched junction bases numbered 12, after V lost 4 bases and J lost 2 bases. The CDR3 loop spans 17 amino acids. The V gene's germline CDR1 is LGHNA and CDR2 YNFKEQ. CDR3 protein: CASSPSPSGSIQETQYF. The CDR3 region has the DNA TGTGCCAGCAGCCCTAGCCCCAGCGGGAGCATTCAAGAGACCCAGTACTTC.

The chain is built from TRBV2 and TRBJ2-1; D uncertain. Trimming took off 2 bases at V and 11 bases at J, with 7 bases between the two ends. Germline-derived CDR1 and CDR2 are SNHLY and FYNNEI. CDR3 size: 11 residues. In nucleotides, the CDR3 is TGTGCCAGCAGTGAAAACCTCCAGCAGTTCTTC. Amino acid sequence: CASSENLQQFF.

V usage is TRBV18 and J usage is TRBJ1-3, with a weak D call TRBD1 (6 bases). In germline, CDR1 is KGHSH, CDR2 LQKENI. CDR3 length equals 20 residues. The V gene lost 1 base and the J gene lost 0 bases, with 22 bases spanning the gap. The CDR3 sequence is CASSPLESGTSKPSGNTIYF. The CDR3 nucleotides read TGTGCCAGCTCACCACTTGAATCCGGGACATCTAAACCCTCTGGAAACACCATATATTTT.

The rearrangement uses TRBV28 and TRBJ1-1; D uncertain. V lost 4 bases and J lost 10, with 16 bases in between. The CDR3 runs to 13 residues. In germline, CDR1 is MDHEN, CDR2 SYDVKM. The CDR3 is CASSSFTSNGAFF. Written as DNA, the CDR3 is TGTGCCAGCAGTTCGTTCACTTCCAATGGAGCTTTCTTT.

This sequence joins TRBV9 and TRBJ1-1, with D possibly matching TRBD1 (5 bases). The CDR3 loop spans 14 amino acids. Germline lookup yields CDR1 SGDLS and CDR2 YYNGEE. V lost 0 bases and J 7 bases, leaving 13 bases between the germline ends. The CDR3 DNA follows: TGTGCCAGCAGCGTAGTGGTCCGCGGGGGTGAAGCTTTCTTT. Translation: CASSVVVRGGEAFF.

The table lists this clone with a count of one. J is TRBJ2-3 and V is TRBV28; 9 positions agree with TRBD2. The length of the CDR3 is 17 residues. Germline assignment: CDR1 MDHEN and CDR2 SYDVKM. V dropped 7 bases and J dropped 1; count of bases not matched to a gene: 12. In nucleotides, the CDR3 is TGTGCCAGCACCCTTTCCAGCGGGAGGAGGGGCACAGATACGCAGTATTTT. Encoded protein: CASTLSSGRRGTDTQYF.

This clone was seen just once. The V call is TRBV5-1, the J call TRBJ2-2; 16 nucleotides match TRBD2. Germline CDR1 and CDR2: SGHRS and YFSETQ. The CDR3 runs 18 residues. V shed 3 bases and J 1 base; nucleotides not matched to a gene: 3. The CDR3 coding sequence is TGCGCCAGCAGCTCGGGACTAGCGGGAGGGCTGAACACCGGGGAGCTGTTTTTT. This gives the protein CASSSGLAGGLNTGELFF.

The chain couples TRBV5-1 to TRBJ2-6, with D unclear. CDR3 length: 17 residues. Trimming removed 0 bases from V and 0 bases from J, with 10 bases in between. Germline loops: CDR1 SGHRS, CDR2 YFSETQ. The CDR3 DNA reads TGCGCCAGCAGCTTGGAGAGACCTAACTCTGGGGCCAACGTCCTGACTTTC. Amino acid sequence: CASSLERPNSGANVLTF.

V gene TRBV2 combines with J gene TRBJ1-3, with TRBD1 matching 7 bases. This CDR3 comprises 15 residues. Germline CDR1 is SNHLY and CDR2 is FYNNEI. The V segment lost 6 bases and the J segment 7 bases; nucleotides outside the gene matches: 12. CDR3 sequence reads: CASRADRVATNTIYF. For the CDR3, the DNA is TGTGCCAGCAGAGCAGACAGGGTAGCAACGAACACCATATATTTT.

This chain joins TRBV6-1 and TRBJ2-7; 12 positions match TRBD2. V was clipped by 6 bases and J by 1 base; unmatched bases: 4. There are 15 residues in the CDR3. Germline V gene data show CDR1 as MNHNS and CDR2 as SASEGT. CDR3 sequence (DNA): TGTGCCAGCAGGACCGGGACTAGCGGGTCCTACGAGCAGTACTTC. As protein: CASRTGTSGSYEQYF.

The chain uses TRBV5-6 and TRBJ2-7; 8 nucleotides agree with TRBD1. This CDR3 has 13 residues. V was pared by 2 bases and J by 4 bases, with 2 bases of the junction left unmatched. CDR1 and CDR2 (germline): SGHDT, YYEEEE. The CDR3 region is CASSFRQGYEQYF. CDR3 DNA: TGTGCCAGCAGCTTTCGACAGGGGTACGAGCAGTACTTC.